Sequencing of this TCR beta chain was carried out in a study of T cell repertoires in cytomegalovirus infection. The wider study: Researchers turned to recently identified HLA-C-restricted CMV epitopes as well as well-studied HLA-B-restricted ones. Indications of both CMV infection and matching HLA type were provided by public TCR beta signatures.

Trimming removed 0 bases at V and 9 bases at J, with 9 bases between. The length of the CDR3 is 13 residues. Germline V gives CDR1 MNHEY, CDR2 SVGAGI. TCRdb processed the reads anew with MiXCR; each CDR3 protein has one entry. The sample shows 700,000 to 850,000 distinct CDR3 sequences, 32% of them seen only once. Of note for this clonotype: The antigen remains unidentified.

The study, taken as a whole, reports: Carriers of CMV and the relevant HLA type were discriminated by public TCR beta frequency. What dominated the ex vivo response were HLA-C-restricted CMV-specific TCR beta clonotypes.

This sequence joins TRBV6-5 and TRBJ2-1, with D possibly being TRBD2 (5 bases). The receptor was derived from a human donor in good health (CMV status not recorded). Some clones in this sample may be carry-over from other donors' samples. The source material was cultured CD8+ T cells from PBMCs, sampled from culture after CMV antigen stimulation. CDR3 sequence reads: CASSYSAGPEQFF. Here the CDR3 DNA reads TGTGCCAGCAGTTACTCGGCGGGTCCTGAGCAGTTCTTC.